A selection of T cell receptor beta chains follows, all from one sample in a study of T cell changes during pregnancy in multiple sclerosis. The table came from immunoSEQ multiplex PCR; TCRdb's copy has only in-frame clones and leaves some out. The sample shows more than 45,000 clones, 88% of them seen only once. Sample: CD4+ T cells from peripheral blood mononuclear cells, taken in the second trimester of pregnancy. The receptors shown here come from a female donor with multiple sclerosis, enrolled in a pregnancy study. Each CDR3 is given with its conserved first and last residue. A D gene is named only where the DNA matches it firmly. Not all rows give a size; the values are once, few, many and, for expanded clones, a class.

abundance	d_gene	v_gene	j_gene	CDR3aa	CDR3nt
.	TRBD1	TRBV14	TRBJ2-5	CASSDRGLETQYF	TGTGCCAGCAGCGACAGGGGGTTGGAGACCCAGTACTTC
.	.	TRBV2	TRBJ2-4	CASSQIGENIQYF	TGTGCCAGCAGCCAAATAGGGGAAAACATTCAGTACTTC
.	.	TRBV9	TRBJ2-3	CASSVGSGLIDTQYF	TGTGCCAGCAGCGTAGGGTCAGGGCTGATTGATACGCAGTATTTT
.	TRBD2	TRBV7-3	TRBJ2-1	CASSLLMGRTSGYNEQFF	TGTGCCAGCAGCTTACTGATGGGAAGGACTAGCGGCTACAATGAGCAGTTCTTC
.	TRBD1	TRBV5-8	TRBJ2-3	CASSRGQASTDTQYF	TGTGCCAGCAGCCGGGGACAGGCTAGCACAGATACGCAGTATTTT
.	.	TRBV14	TRBJ2-1	CASSQVSYNEQFF	TGTGCCAGCAGCCAAGTATCCTACAATGAGCAGTTCTTC
.	TRBD1	TRBV29-1	TRBJ1-2	CSVDLLTGGQGYTF	TGCAGCGTTGATTTGTTGACAGGGGGGCAAGGCTACACCTTC
.	TRBD1	TRBV19	TRBJ1-2	CASSIFGTGGSHGYTF	TGTGCCAGTAGTATCTTCGGGACAGGGGGTAGCCATGGCTACACCTTC
once	.	TRBV19	TRBJ2-3	CASSPRSDTQYF	TGTGCCAGTAGCCCCCGGTCAGATACGCAGTATTTT
.	.	TRBV6-5	TRBJ2-7	CASRTARSYEQYF	TGTGCCAGCAGGACCGCCCGGAGCTACGAGCAGTACTTC
.	.	TRBV9	TRBJ1-2	CASSVARRHYGYTF	TGTGCCAGCAGCGTAGCGAGGCGGCACTATGGCTACACCTTC
.	.	TRBV19	TRBJ2-2	CASSISVTGELFF	TGTGCCAGTAGTATCTCTGTAACCGGGGAGCTGTTTTTT
.	.	TRBV5-6	TRBJ2-7	CASSTRPGAYEQYF	TGTGCCAGCAGCACCCGGCCCGGGGCCTACGAGCAGTACTTC
.	.	TRBV2	TRBJ1-4	CASSGATNEKLFF	TGTGCCAGCAGCGGTGCAACTAATGAAAAACTGTTTTTT
.	.	TRBV11-2	TRBJ1-3	CASSSINYGNTIYF	TGTGCCAGCAGCTCGATTAACTACGGAAACACCATATATTTT
once	.	TRBV6-6	TRBJ2-4	CASSPDLAKNIQYF	TGTGCCAGCAGTCCAGACCTAGCAAAAAACATTCAGTACTTC
once	.	TRBV6-6	TRBJ1-2	CASTRADLNYGYTF	TGTGCCAGCACGCGGGCGGACCTCAACTATGGCTACACCTTC
.	TRBD1	TRBV7-9	TRBJ2-2	CASSLSGTENTGELFF	TGTGCCAGCAGCTTATCAGGGACAGAGAACACCGGGGAGCTGTTTTTT
once	TRBD2	TRBV5-4	TRBJ2-1	CASSLGLAAHNEQFF	TGTGCCAGCAGCTTAGGCCTAGCGGCTCACAATGAGCAGTTCTTC
.	TRBD2	TRBV6-5	TRBJ2-3	CASSLGLATPLQYF	TGTGCCAGCAGTTTAGGACTAGCTACCCCCTTGCAGTATTTT
.	TRBD2	TRBV6-5	TRBJ2-7	CASSFSGTSVNEQYF	TGTGCCAGCAGTTTCTCCGGGACTAGCGTCAACGAGCAGTACTTC
.	TRBD1	TRBV28	TRBJ2-4	CASTPDRAAKNIQYF	TGTGCCAGCACCCCGGACAGGGCAGCCAAAAACATTCAGTACTTC
.	TRBD1	TRBV6-5	TRBJ1-5	CASRDRAGQPQHF	TGTGCCAGCAGAGACAGGGCGGGTCAGCCCCAGCATTTT
once	TRBD1	TRBV7-2	TRBJ2-7	CASSVIEARGHEQYF	TGTGCCAGCAGCGTAATAGAGGCCAGGGGGCACGAGCAGTACTTC
.	.	TRBV5-4	TRBJ2-5	CASSSTFLETQYF	TGTGCCAGCAGCTCCACTTTTCTGGAGACCCAGTACTTC
.	.	TRBV14	TRBJ2-1	CASSPLTGAPYNEQFF	TGTGCCAGCAGCCCCCTCACGGGAGCCCCCTACAATGAGCAGTTCTTC
few	.	TRBV6-1	TRBJ1-2	CASSERPTPNYGYTF	TGTGCCAGCAGTGAACGACCGACTCCTAACTATGGCTACACCTTC
.	.	TRBV18	TRBJ2-1	CASSPGGEAGGNEQFF	TGTGCCAGCTCACCGGGAGGAGAGGCAGGCGGCAATGAGCAGTTCTTC
few	TRBD1	TRBV6-6	TRBJ1-3	CASRSGTEGNTIYF	TGTGCCAGCAGGTCCGGGACAGAAGGAAACACCATATATTTT
.	TRBD2	TRBV5-1	TRBJ2-5	CASSLAGGWSQETQYF	TGCGCCAGCAGCTTGGCCGGGGGGTGGTCACAAGAGACCCAGTACTTC
.	TRBD1	TRBV28	TRBJ2-4	CASRPEGQLKNIQYF	TGTGCCAGCAGACCCGAGGGACAGCTTAAAAACATTCAGTACTTC
.	.	TRBV4-2	TRBJ2-5	CASSQDGFSGQETQYF	TGTGCCAGCAGCCAAGATGGGTTTAGCGGCCAAGAGACCCAGTACTTC
.	.	TRBV5-6	TRBJ1-2	CASSLGEEPPGYTF	TGTGCCAGCAGCTTGGGTGAAGAGCCACCGGGCTACACCTTC
.	.	TRBV18	TRBJ2-7	CASSPSPQGEQYF	TGTGCCAGCTCACCCAGCCCCCAGGGCGAGCAGTACTTC
.	.	TRBV7-9	TRBJ2-1	CASSLEGQGRNEQFF	TGTGCCAGCAGCTTAGAGGGGCAGGGTCGGAATGAGCAGTTCTTC
.	TRBD2	TRBV10-1	TRBJ2-1	CASSDPFLAGYNEQFF	TGCGCCAGCAGTGACCCCTTTCTAGCGGGGTACAATGAGCAGTTCTTC